This T cell receptor beta chain came from a study of blood T cell repertoires in COVID-19. V lost 4 bases and J lost 3; bases outside the gene matches: 6. CDR3 size: 13 residues. The V gene's germline CDR1 is SQVTM and CDR2 ANQGSEA. Sequencing was performed with immunoSEQ multiplex PCR; in TCRdb, only in-frame clones are kept and a portion is missing. In the table there are about 200,000 clones, around nine tenths of which are singletons. Seattle participants joined during active infection and were tracked over time. The chain combines TRBV29-1 with TRBJ2-7, with 7 nucleotides matching TRBD1. What was sequenced was peripheral blood. This receptor was obtained from a man aged 50-59 years with COVID-19, enrolled during active disease. Here the CDR3 reads CSVGRQGSYEQYF. The CDR3 DNA is TGCAGCGTTGGGAGACAGGGTAGCTACGAGCAGTACTTC.